This TCR beta chain came from a study of blood T cell repertoires in COVID-19 (dated by TCRdb to between 2020 and 2021). Study-wide context: Collaborator samples came from the United States, Italy and Spain and covered acute and convalescent phases of COVID-19. The material from the prospective study consisted of cDNA or gDNA derived from T cells, B-cell-depleted T cells, or PBMCs. Subjects who had been exposed to COVID-19, were actively infected with it, or had recovered from it provided the deeply sampled blood TCRbeta repertoires that made up the dataset. A freely available public database, intended as a resource for researchers studying the immune response to SARS-CoV-2, is where the repertoires were released. The samples were drawn from two sources: the first 160 participants of the ongoing ImmuneRACE study, and 1,200 or so subjects contributed by 6 global collaborators. A de-identified subject ID, COVID-19 status, age in years and sex were almost always included in the sample metadata. Where HLA class I and class II types were available, the types were taken from metadata supplied by the sample provider, not from assay-based typing. The study at large found these results: Clinical and demographic metadata were provided uncurated, with the amount varying by source and participant.

TCRbeta CDR3 regions were amplified from genomic DNA by means of the immunoSEQ Assay, a bias-controlled multiplex PCR. The source study handled its data this way. The number of nucleated cells in each sample was estimated from the amplification of reference gene primers within the assay. To quantify the absolute abundance of each unique TCRbeta CDR3 rearrangement, sequence reads were collapsed and filtered. For each sample, productive Simpson clonality was calculated as the square root of Simpson's diversity index over productive rearrangements. Imported from immuneACCESS, the table was reduced by TCRdb to in-frame sequences with V and J called. These copies leave out some clones; in studies compared against another copy, an unresolved V gene accounts for under half, and the cause of the remainder is not known. That table is the source of V, J and clone size, and D and trimming were worked out from the DNA. The sample table holds under 150,000 clones, of which around 83% were seen once. Of the sample, 8.5% to 10% is held by the ten largest clones.

As encoded in the germline V gene, CDR1 is SGHRS while CDR2 is YFSETQ. From the cysteine up to the phenylalanine, the CDR3 has a length of 14 residues. Only CDR3 DNA is held: 42 bases, read in frame from base 1. At the junction V is shortened by 3 bases and J by 7 bases, with 17 bases in between. Note on this clone: Its specific antigen is unknown. The sample holds no much larger clone one base away, and base qualities are not on file.

The collaborating institutions used their own protocols to collect whole blood in K2EDTA tubes. For TCRbeta analysis, collaborator samples were shipped as frozen whole blood, as isolated PBMCs, or as DNA extracted from either sample type. The sequence derives from a man aged 35 to 55 with active or convalescent COVID-19. Recombination connected TRBV5-1 to TRBJ2-7; the D gene is perhaps TRBD1, on 6 matching bases. Sequencing was carried out using peripheral blood. The DNA sequence is as follows: TGCGCCAGCAGCTCCGGACAGCCTTCTTTTGAGCAGTACTTC. The translation is CASSSGQPSFEQYF.